Included here is one TCR beta chain sequence, with context. It lacks a known antigen. Base-call qualities are not available, and no considerably larger clone is one nucleotide away. The source of the sample is a study of T-cell reconstitution after alpha-beta-depleted transplantation in children (dated by TCRdb to 2016 to 2018). A note on the overall study: Using TCR repertoire profiling, the study followed T-cell immune reconstitution in a quantitative way in children after TCRalphabeta/CD19-depleted allogeneic hematopoietic cell transplantation. Overall study results and their limits: The apparently early recovery of alphabetaT-cell counts about two months after transplant reportedly depended on only several hundred rapidly expanded clones that came from non-depleted graft cells. In some patients, the high TCRbeta diversity seen at day 60 was put down to recipient T cells and intrathymic progenitors that had survived conditioning. Over subsequent months, a decline in hyperexpanded clone frequencies was noted, and after one year, T-cell counts and TCRbeta diversity were mostly ascribed to newly produced T cells.

In the paper's terms, the treatment or condition label means: allogeneic hematopoietic cell transplantation with graft depleted of TCRalphabeta T cells and CD19 B cells. The children who served as transplant recipients had been given grafts of TCRalphabeta/CD19-depleted allogeneic hematopoietic cells. Library construction relied on PCR. The sequencer was an Illumina HiSeq 2500. TCR libraries were prepared with molecular barcoding, using unique molecular identifiers to normalize TCRbeta repertoire quantification. The public reads were reprocessed in TCRdb via fastp at Q25 and MiXCR, keeping in-frame beta chains. Here each entry gathers all rows of one CDR3 protein and keeps the most common genes and DNA. Recorded for this sample are about a million distinct CDR3 sequences; under 30% of them occurred a single time. The leading ten clones occupy roughly 27% of the sample. This sequence was found in a boy less than two years old who had a stem cell transplant for SCID, so the T cells may come from the graft donor. Sequenced here: PBMCs, mostly from graft donor cells, sampled 360 days after TCRalphabeta/CD19-depleted stem cell transplant.

The nucleotide sequence is TGCGCCAGCAGCTTGGTGGCGGGTGTGAAGGACACTGAAGCTTTCTTT. This gives the protein CASSLVAGVKDTEAFF. The chain was built from TRBV5-1 and TRBJ1-1; the D gene cannot be named for sure. CDR1 and CDR2 were assigned from the germline V gene as SGHRS and YFSETQ. From the cysteine up to the phenylalanine, the CDR3 has a length of 16 residues. The read is trimmed to its CDR3 DNA, 48 bases read in frame from base 1. Relative to germline, V is 0 bases shorter and J is 3 bases shorter, with 15 bases between their ends. With the rest looked up from the reference TRBV5-1 and TRBJ1-1 genes rather than sequenced, the full variable domain is KAGVTQTPRYLIKTRGQQVTLSCSPISGHRSVSWYQQTPGQGLQFLFEYFSETQRNKGNFPGRFSGRQFSNSRSEMNVSTLELGDSALYLCASSLVAGVKDTEAFFGQGTRLTVV.